The clone carrying this T cell receptor (beta chain) was counted at least ten times. The sample belongs to a study of spatial heterogeneity in lung cancer. Study in general: Beta-chain sequences were consistently detected more often than alpha-chain sequences.

Every individual TCR cDNA molecule carried its own unique molecular identifier, which allowed correction of PCR and sequencing errors. A single record per CDR3 protein comes from TCRdb applying MiXCR to the 5' RACE reads. The sample contains 70,000 to 90,000 distinct CDR3 sequences, more than 10% of which appear only once. Regarding time point: sample taken at primary tumor resection. Unsorted whole RNA samples from tumor, nontumor lung or frozen PBMC were sequenced. The donor group consisted of around 70 patients who had untreated, early-stage non-small cell lung cancer. The sequence was collected from a male donor with early-stage non-small cell lung cancer. Here the sequenced sample was PBMCs, taken at surgery.

The CDR3 loop reads CASSLRRTIMNTEAFF. The CDR3 DNA follows: TGTGCCAGCAGTTTAAGGCGGACTATCATGAACACTGAAGCTTTCTTT. V usage is TRBV28 and J usage is TRBJ1-1, with D hard to call. V lost 2 bases, J lost 0 bases, and 13 bases lay in between. Germline CDR1 is MDHEN and CDR2 is SYDVKM. The CDR3 is 16 amino acids. Based on the CDR3 plus reference TRBV28 and TRBJ1-1, the full variable domain is DVKVTQSSRYLVKRTGEKVFLECVQDMDHENMFWYRQDPGLGLRLIYFSYDVKMKEKGDIPEGYSVSREKKERFSLILESASTNQTSMYLCASSLRRTIMNTEAFFGQGTRLTVV.